Shown below are 21 T cell receptor beta chains from a single sample sequenced in a study of blood T cells in healthy people across ages. A second roughly 6 to 12 cycle PCR used barcoded and J-beta primers. TCRdb itself ran the 5' RACE reads through MiXCR, one entry per CDR3 protein. The data contain roughly 800,000 distinct CDR3 sequences, 55% to 70% of them seen just once; the ten biggest clones take up 20% to 25%. The sample comprised blood. The receptors stem from a man younger than 40 in good health.

The chain is built from TRBV12-3 or TRBV12-4 and TRBJ1-4; D might be TRBD1 (5 bases). The length of the CDR3 is 15 residues. Trimming shortened V by 6 bases and J by 4 bases, and 15 bases separated the two germline ends. This chain's CDR3 is CASSRPGLRNEKLFF. In DNA form, the CDR3 reads TGTGCCAGCAGCCGACCGGGACTGCGTAATGAAAAACTGTTTTTT.

The V call is TRBV6-2 or TRBV6-3, the J call TRBJ1-5; D not resolved. Trimming pared 3 bases from V and 8 bases from J, leaving 8 bases between. This CDR3 region has 12 residues. Germline V CDR1 and CDR2: MNHEY, SVGEGT. CDR3 loop: CASSYLSKPQHF. In DNA, the CDR3 is TGTGCCAGCAGTTATCTGTCAAAGCCCCAGCATTTT.

In this sample, this clonotype turned up a few times. V is TRBV6-6 and J is TRBJ2-1; D may match TRBD1 or TRBD2 (5 bases each). Germline CDR1 is MNHNY and CDR2 is SVGAGI (reference sequence). This CDR3 spans 14 amino acids. V shed 6 bases and J shed 4 bases, with 13 bases lying between them. The CDR3 loop is CASRPRDGYNEQFF. The DNA of the CDR3 is TGTGCCAGCAGACCTCGGGACGGATACAATGAGCAGTTCTTC.

This clonotype was seen at least ten times. The chain has TRBV20-1 and TRBJ2-1; 7 nucleotides match TRBD2. This CDR3 is built from 15 residues. Unmatched junction bases numbered 8, after V lost 3 bases and J lost 3 bases. CDR1 and CDR2 (germline): DFQATT, SNEGSKA (reference sequence). DNA of the CDR3: TGCAGTGCTAGGAGGGCTGGCGGGGGCTACAATGAGCAGTTCTTC. This sequence encodes CSARRAGGGYNEQFF.

The rearrangement uses TRBV9 and TRBJ2-5; 8 bases align to TRBD2. In germline, CDR1 is SGDLS, CDR2 YYNGEE. With 0 bases clipped from V and 4 bases from J, the junction kept 11 bases outside the gene matches. The CDR3 is 17 residues long. CDR3 residues: CASSVELAGGRGETQYF. The CDR3 DNA reads TGTGCCAGCAGCGTAGAACTGGCGGGGGGTAGGGGAGAGACCCAGTACTTC. Using reference TRBV9 and TRBJ2-5 for the parts outside the CDR3, the full variable domain is DSGVTQTPKHLITATGQRVTLRCSPRSGDLSVYWYQQSLDQGLQFLIQYYNGEERAKGNILERFSAQQFPDLHSELNLSSLELGDSALYFCASSVELAGGRGETQYFGPGTRLLVL.

This sequence joins TRBV9 and TRBJ2-5; D remains ambiguous. Between the trimmed V and J ends, which lost 0 bases and 2 bases, there was a span of 11 bases. There are 15 residues in the CDR3. Germline V gene sequence: CDR1 SGDLS, CDR2 YYNGEE. DNA for the CDR3: TGTGCCAGCAGCGTAGCGGACCTGGGGCAAGAGACCCAGTACTTC. Protein: CASSVADLGQETQYF.

This chain joins TRBV10-3 and TRBJ2-1, with D maybe TRBD2 (6 bases). The CDR3 extends over 16 amino acids. From germline, CDR1 is ENHRY and CDR2 SYGVKD. V was shortened by 6 bases and J by 7 bases, with 22 bases between the two germline ends. CDR3 nucleotide sequence: TGTGCCATCAGCGGGGGAACTAGTCGAGGTCGGAATGAGCAGTTCTTC. Translated, it gives CAISGGTSRGRNEQFF.

Of note for this clonotype: An end of the junction differs from the germline gene, which may be a read error. The V call is TRBV4-3, the J call TRBJ2-1, with TRBD2 matching over 7 bases. CDR3 length: 16 amino acids. Germline V lookup: CDR1 LGHNA, CDR2 YSLEER. In DNA form, the CDR3 reads TGCGCCAACAGCCTCGAAACTTCCGGGAGGTACAATGAGCAGTTCTTC. Amino acid sequence: CANSLETSGRYNEQFF.

The genes are TRBV12-5 and TRBJ1-2; 8 positions match TRBD1. From germline, CDR1 is LGHNT and CDR2 FRNRAP. The J segment lost 7 bases and the V segment lost 1 base, leaving 11 bases of the junction unmatched. This CDR3 spans 16 amino acids. The chain's CDR3 is CASGLGRTDRARGYTF. In nucleotides, the CDR3 is TGTGCTAGTGGTTTGGGGAGAACGGACAGGGCACGTGGCTACACCTTC.

The V call is TRBV28, the J call TRBJ2-1, with TRBD2 matching 8 bases. V lost 6 bases to trimming and J lost 3 bases; unmatched junction nucleotides: 4. Germline-derived CDR1 and CDR2 are MDHEN and SYDVKM. This CDR3 spans 14 amino acids. The CDR3 DNA reads TGTGCCAGCAGAATAGCGGGGAACTACAATGAGCAGTTCTTC. Translating gives CASRIAGNYNEQFF.

This chain joins TRBV5-1 and TRBJ2-3, with D tentatively TRBD2 (5 bases). CDR1 and CDR2 from the germline V gene are SGHRS and YFSETQ. The CDR3 is 17 residues long. The V gene lost 1 base and the J gene lost 0 bases, with 15 bases spanning the gap. CDR3 loop: CASSLYIRTGSTDTQYF. CDR3 nucleotide sequence: TGCGCCAGCAGCTTGTACATTCGGACGGGAAGCACAGATACGCAGTATTTT.

This clonotype was picked up a small number of times. The chain employs TRBV27 and TRBJ2-3; D is uncertain. Trimming shortened V by 5 bases and J by 4 bases, and 13 bases separated the two germline ends. Germline V gives CDR1 MNHEY, CDR2 SMNVEV (reference sequence). The CDR3 sequence is 14 residues long. The CDR3 bases are TGTGCCAGCAGTCCATCCTGGGGTGCAGATACGCAGTATTTT. It translates to CASSPSWGADTQYF.

This clonotype was counted a single time. The rearrangement links TRBV5-1 to TRBJ2-1; tentative D call: TRBD1 (6 bases). Germline assignment: CDR1 SGHRS and CDR2 YFSETQ. The germline V and J ends were trimmed by 1 base and 9 bases, with 14 bases remaining between them. This CDR3 comprises 14 residues. In DNA form, the CDR3 reads TGCGCCAGCAGCTTGCGGCAGGGGTTGGGTGAGCAGTTCTTC. It translates to CASSLRQGLGEQFF.

V and J are TRBV3-1 and TRBJ2-3; tentative D call: TRBD1 (6 bases). The CDR3 has 17 amino acids. The V gene lost 0 bases and the J gene lost 2 bases, with 15 bases spanning the gap. Looked up from germline, CDR1 is LGHDT and CDR2 is YNNKEL (reference sequence). Here the CDR3 reads CASSQEIVGANTDTQYF. CDR3 nucleotides: TGTGCCAGCAGCCAAGAGATTGTGGGGGCGAACACAGATACGCAGTATTTT.

The V and J genes are TRBV20-1 and TRBJ2-5; perhaps TRBD2 as D (6 bases). The J call could be wrong; TRBJ2-7 is a better fit for the DNA end. The CDR3 runs 12 residues. Germline V gene data show CDR1 as DFQATT and CDR2 as SNEGSKA (reference sequence). CDR3 in amino acids: CSARREIYEQYF. In DNA, the CDR3 is TGCAGTGCTAGGCGGGAAATTTACGAGCAGTACTTC.

This clonotype was seen just once. The rearrangement links TRBV6-5 to TRBJ2-7; TRBD2 might be the D (6 bases). The V end lost 2 bases, the J end lost 2 bases, and 10 bases lay between the germline ends. Germline V gene sequence: CDR1 MNHEY, CDR2 SVGAGI. The length of the CDR3 is 14 residues. The CDR3 loop is CASSYIPGAYEQYF. The DNA for the CDR3 is TGTGCCAGCAGTTACATCCCGGGGGCCTACGAGCAGTACTTC.

V usage is TRBV29-1 and J usage is TRBJ1-2; maybe TRBD1 (5 bases). Trimming pared 7 bases from V and 8 bases from J, leaving 23 bases between. The length of the CDR3 is 14 residues. Looked up from germline, CDR1 is SQVTM and CDR2 is ANQGSEA. CDR3 residues: CSALGVASPQGYTF. CDR3 DNA sequence: TGCAGCGCCCTAGGGGTAGCGTCCCCTCAAGGCTACACCTTC.

The rearrangement uses TRBV5-1 and TRBJ1-2; 9 bases are shared with TRBD1. Trimming at V came to 6 bases and at J to 4 bases, leaving 4 bases not matched to a gene. The CDR3 sequence is 13 residues long. Germline CDR1 reads SGHRS; CDR2 reads YFSETQ. The DNA for the CDR3 is TGCGCCAGCAAAGGACAGGGGCGCTATGGCTACACCTTC. Its protein is CASKGQGRYGYTF.

The V gene is TRBV11-2, the J gene TRBJ2-3; perhaps D is TRBD1 or TRBD2 (5 bases each). Trimming took 4 bases from V and 10 from J, leaving 15 bases between them. Germline V lookup: CDR1 SGHAT, CDR2 FQNNGV. This CDR3 comprises 13 residues. The chain's CDR3 is CASSSGRLESQYF. CDR3 coding DNA: TGTGCCAGCAGCTCGGGACGGCTTGAATCGCAGTATTTT.

V and J are TRBV25-1 and TRBJ2-7; no definite D call. This CDR3 contains 11 residues. V was shortened by 4 bases and J by 6 bases, with 7 bases between the two germline ends. CDR1 and CDR2 (germline): MGHDK, SYGVNS. The CDR3, as DNA: TGTGCCAGCAGTGCCTATGGCGAGCAGTACTTC. Translating gives CASSAYGEQYF.

V gene TRBV12-5 combines with J gene TRBJ2-7; 7 bases match TRBD2. V shed 7 bases, J shed 3 bases, and the junction held 6 bases outside the gene matches. Germline assignment: CDR1 LGHNT and CDR2 FRNRAP. This CDR3 comprises 13 residues. CDR3 DNA sequence: TGTGCTAGTGCCCCGGCGGGAGACTACGAGCAGTACTTC. Encoded protein: CASAPAGDYEQYF.